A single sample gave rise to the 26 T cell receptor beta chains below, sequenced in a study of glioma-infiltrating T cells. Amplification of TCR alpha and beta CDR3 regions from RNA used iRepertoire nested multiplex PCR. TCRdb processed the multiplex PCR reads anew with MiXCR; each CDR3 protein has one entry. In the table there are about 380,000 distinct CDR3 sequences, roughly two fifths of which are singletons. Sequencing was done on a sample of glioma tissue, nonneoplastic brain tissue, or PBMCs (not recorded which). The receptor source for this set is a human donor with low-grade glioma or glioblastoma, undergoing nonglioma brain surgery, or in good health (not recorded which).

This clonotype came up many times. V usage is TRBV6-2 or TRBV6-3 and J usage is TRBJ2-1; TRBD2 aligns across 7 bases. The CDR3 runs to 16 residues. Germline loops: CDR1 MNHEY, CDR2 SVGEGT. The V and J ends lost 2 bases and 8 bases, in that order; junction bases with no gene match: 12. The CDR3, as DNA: TGTGCCAGCAGTTACCCACTTAGACTAGCCGGAGATGAGCAGTTCTTC. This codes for CASSYPLRLAGDEQFF.

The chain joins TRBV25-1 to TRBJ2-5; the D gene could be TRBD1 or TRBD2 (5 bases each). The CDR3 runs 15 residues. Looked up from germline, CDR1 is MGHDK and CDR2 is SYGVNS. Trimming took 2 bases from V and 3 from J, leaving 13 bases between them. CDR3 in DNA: TGTGCCAGCAGTGAAGGGGGAAGGGGAGAAGAGACCCAGTACTTC. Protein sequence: CASSEGGRGEETQYF.

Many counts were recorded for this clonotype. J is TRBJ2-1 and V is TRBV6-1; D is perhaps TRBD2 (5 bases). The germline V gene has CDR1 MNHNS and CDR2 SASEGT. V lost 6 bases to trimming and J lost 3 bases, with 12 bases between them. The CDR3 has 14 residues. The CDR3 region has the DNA TGTGCCAGCAGGGTAGAGGGTTACTACAATGAGCAGTTCTTC. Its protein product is CASRVEGYYNEQFF.

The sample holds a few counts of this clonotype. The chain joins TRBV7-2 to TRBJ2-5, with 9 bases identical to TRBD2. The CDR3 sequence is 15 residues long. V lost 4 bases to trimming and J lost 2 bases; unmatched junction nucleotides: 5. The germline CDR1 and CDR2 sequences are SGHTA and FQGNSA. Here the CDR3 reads CASSSLAGYQETQYF. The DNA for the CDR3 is TGTGCCAGCAGCTCCCTAGCGGGATATCAAGAGACCCAGTACTTC.

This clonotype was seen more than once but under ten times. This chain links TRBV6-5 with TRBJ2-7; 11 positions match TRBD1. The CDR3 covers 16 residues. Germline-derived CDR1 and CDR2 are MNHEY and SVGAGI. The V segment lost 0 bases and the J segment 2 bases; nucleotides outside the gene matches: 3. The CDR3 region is CASSYSGTGGAYEQYF. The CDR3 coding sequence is TGTGCCAGCAGTTACTCGGGGACAGGGGGTGCCTACGAGCAGTACTTC.

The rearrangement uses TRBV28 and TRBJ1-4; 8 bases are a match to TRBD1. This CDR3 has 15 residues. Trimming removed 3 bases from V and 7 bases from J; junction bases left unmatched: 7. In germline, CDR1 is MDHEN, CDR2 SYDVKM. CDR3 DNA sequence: TGTGCCAGCAGTTTTAGACAGGGGCAAGGTGAAAAACTGTTTTTT. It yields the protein CASSFRQGQGEKLFF. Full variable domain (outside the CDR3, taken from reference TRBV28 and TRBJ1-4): DVKVTQSSRYLVKRTGEKVFLECVQDMDHENMFWYRQDPGLGLRLIYFSYDVKMKEKGDIPEGYSVSREKKERFSLILESASTNQTSMYLCASSFRQGQGEKLFFGSGTQLSVL.

CDR3: CASSPDLSNQPQHF. The CDR3 region has the DNA TGTGCCAGCTCACCTGACCTTAGCAATCAGCCCCAGCATTTT. V is TRBV18 and J is TRBJ1-5; no reliable D call. The V and J ends lost 3 bases and 0 bases respectively, with 6 bases between them. Germline CDR1 and CDR2: KGHSH and LQKENI. This CDR3 is 14 amino acids long.

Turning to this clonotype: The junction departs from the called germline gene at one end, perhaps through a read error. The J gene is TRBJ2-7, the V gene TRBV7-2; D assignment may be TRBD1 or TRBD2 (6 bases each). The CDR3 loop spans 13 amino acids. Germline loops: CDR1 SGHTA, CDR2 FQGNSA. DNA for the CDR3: TGTGCCAGCAGCTCAGACGGGGGCTACGAGCACTACTTC. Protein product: CASSSDGGYEHYF. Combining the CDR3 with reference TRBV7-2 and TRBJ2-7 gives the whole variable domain GAGVSQSPSNKVTEKGKDVELRCDPISGHTALYWYRQSLGQGLEFLIYFQGNSAPDKSGLPSDRFSAERTGGSVSTLTIQRTQQEDSAVYLCASSSDGGYEHYFGPGTRLTVT.

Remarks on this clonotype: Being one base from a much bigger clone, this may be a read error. The CDR3 DNA follows: TGTGACAGCTCTCCGGGACAGGGGGCAGATACGCAGTATTTT. The encoded protein is CDSSPGQGADTQYF. V and J are TRBV6-5 and TRBJ2-3; 11 nucleotides agree with TRBD1. CDR1 and CDR2 (germline): MNHEY, SVGAGI. This CDR3 spans 14 amino acids.

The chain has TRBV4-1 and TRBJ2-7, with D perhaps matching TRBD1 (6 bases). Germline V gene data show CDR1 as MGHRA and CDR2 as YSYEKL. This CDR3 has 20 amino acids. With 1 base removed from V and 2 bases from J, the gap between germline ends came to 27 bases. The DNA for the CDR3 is TGCGCCAGCAGCCAAGCTCTGGGGGCCGGAGGACAGAGAACTCCCTACGAGCAGTACTTC. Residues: CASSQALGAGGQRTPYEQYF.

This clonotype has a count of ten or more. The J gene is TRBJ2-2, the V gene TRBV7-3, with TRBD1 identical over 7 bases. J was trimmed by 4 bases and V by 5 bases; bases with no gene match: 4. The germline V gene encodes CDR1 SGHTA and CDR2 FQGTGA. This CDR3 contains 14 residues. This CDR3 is CASSPTGVTGELFF. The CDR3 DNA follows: TGTGCCAGCAGCCCCACAGGGGTCACCGGGGAGCTGTTTTTT.

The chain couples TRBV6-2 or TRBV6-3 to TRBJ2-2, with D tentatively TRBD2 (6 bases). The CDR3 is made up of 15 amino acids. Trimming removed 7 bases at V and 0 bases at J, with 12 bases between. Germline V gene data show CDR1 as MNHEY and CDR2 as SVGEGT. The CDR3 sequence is CASNPTRANTGELFF. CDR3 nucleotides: TGTGCCAGCAATCCGACTAGAGCGAACACCGGGGAGCTGTTTTTT.

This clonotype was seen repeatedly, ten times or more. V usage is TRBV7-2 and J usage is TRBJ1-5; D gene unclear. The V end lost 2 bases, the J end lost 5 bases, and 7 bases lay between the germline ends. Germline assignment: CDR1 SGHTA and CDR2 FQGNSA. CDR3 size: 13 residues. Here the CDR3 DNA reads TGTGCCAGCAGCTTACTCCGCGATCAGCCCCAGCATTTT. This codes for CASSLLRDQPQHF.

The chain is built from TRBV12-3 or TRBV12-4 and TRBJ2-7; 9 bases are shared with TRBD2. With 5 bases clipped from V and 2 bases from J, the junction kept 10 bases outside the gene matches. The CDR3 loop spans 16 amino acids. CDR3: CASSPRGLAITYEQYF. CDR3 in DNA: TGTGCCAGCAGTCCCAGAGGACTAGCGATAACCTACGAGCAGTACTTC.

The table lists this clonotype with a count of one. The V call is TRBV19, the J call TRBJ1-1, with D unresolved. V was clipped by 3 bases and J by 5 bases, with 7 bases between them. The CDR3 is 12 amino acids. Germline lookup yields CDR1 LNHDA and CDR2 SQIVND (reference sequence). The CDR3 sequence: CASSIGSTEAFF. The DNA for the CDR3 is TGTGCCAGTAGTATCGGGTCTACTGAAGCTTTCTTT.

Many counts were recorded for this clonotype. The CDR3 here is CASSSYAPGIGTGNTIYF. The CDR3 DNA is TGTGCCAGCAGTTCTTATGCCCCAGGGATCGGGACTGGAAACACCATATATTTT. J is TRBJ1-3 and V is TRBV27; perhaps TRBD1 as D (5 bases). V was cut by 4 bases and J by 2 bases, with 21 bases left in between. The CDR3 loop spans 18 amino acids. Germline loops: CDR1 MNHEY, CDR2 SMNVEV (reference sequence).

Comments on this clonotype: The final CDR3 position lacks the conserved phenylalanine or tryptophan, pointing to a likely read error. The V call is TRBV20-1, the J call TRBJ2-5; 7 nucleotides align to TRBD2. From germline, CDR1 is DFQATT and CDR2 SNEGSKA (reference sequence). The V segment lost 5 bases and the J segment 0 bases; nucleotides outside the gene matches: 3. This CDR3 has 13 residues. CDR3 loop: CSAFTSDQETQYS. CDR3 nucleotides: TGCAGTGCTTTTACTAGCGACCAAGAGACCCAGTACTCC.

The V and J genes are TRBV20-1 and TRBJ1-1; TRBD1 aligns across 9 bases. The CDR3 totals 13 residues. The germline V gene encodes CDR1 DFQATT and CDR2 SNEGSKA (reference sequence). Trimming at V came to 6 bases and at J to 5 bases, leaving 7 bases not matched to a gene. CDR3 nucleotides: TGCAGTGCCCGGGACAGGGACAAAACTGAAGCTTTCTTT. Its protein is CSARDRDKTEAFF.

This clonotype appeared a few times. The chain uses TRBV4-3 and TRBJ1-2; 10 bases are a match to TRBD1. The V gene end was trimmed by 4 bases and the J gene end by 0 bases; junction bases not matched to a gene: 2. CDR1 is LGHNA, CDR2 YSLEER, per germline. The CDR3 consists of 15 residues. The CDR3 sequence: CASSRDRGANYGYTF. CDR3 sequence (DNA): TGCGCCAGCAGCCGGGACAGGGGAGCTAACTATGGCTACACCTTC.

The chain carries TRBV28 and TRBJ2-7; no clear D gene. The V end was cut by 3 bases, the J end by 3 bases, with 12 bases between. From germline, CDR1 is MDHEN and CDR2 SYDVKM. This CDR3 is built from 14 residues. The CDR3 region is CASSFFSRNYEQYF. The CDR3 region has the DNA TGTGCCAGCAGTTTTTTCTCCCGGAACTACGAGCAGTACTTC.

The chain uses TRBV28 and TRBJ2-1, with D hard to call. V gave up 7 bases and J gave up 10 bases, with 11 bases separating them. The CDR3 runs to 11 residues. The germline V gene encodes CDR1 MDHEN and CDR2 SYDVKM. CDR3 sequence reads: CASKKSLEQFF. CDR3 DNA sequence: TGTGCCAGCAAAAAATCCCTCGAGCAGTTCTTC. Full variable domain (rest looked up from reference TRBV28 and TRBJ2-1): DVKVTQSSRYLVKRTGEKVFLECVQDMDHENMFWYRQDPGLGLRLIYFSYDVKMKEKGDIPEGYSVSREKKERFSLILESASTNQTSMYLCASKKSLEQFFGPGTRLTVL.

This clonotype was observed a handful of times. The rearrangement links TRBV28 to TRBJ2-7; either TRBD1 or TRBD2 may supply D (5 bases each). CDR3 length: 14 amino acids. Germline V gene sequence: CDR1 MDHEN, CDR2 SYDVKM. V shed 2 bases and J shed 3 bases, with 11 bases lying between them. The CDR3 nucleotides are TGTGCCAGCAGTTTAAGGGGAGCGGACTACGAGCAGTACTTC. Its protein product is CASSLRGADYEQYF.

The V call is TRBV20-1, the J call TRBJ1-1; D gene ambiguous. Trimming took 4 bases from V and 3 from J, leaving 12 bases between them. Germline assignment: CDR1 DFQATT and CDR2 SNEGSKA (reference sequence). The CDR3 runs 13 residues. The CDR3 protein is CSAIEGTDTEAFF. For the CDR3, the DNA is TGCAGTGCTATCGAGGGAACGGACACTGAAGCTTTCTTT.

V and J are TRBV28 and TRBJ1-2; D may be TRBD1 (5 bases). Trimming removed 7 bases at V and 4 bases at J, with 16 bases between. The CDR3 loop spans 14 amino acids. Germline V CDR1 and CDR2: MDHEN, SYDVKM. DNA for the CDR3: TGTGCCAGCAACCTCCAGGGACCCTTCTATGGCTACACCTTC. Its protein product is CASNLQGPFYGYTF.

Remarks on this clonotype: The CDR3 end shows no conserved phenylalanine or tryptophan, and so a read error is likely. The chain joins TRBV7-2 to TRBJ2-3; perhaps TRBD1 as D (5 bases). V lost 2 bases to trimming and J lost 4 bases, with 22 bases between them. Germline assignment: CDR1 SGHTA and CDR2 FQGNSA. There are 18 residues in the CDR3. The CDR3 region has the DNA TGTGCCAGCAGCTTAACCCCCTCACAGGCTTATAGGGCAGATACGCAGTATCTT. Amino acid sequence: CASSLTPSQAYRADTQYL.

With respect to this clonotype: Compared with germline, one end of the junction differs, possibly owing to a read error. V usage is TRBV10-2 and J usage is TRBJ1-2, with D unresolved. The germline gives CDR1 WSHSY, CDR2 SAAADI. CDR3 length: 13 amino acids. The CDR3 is CATTLAQADGYTF. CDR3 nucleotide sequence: TGTGCCACCACCCTTGCCCAGGCCGATGGCTACACCTTC.